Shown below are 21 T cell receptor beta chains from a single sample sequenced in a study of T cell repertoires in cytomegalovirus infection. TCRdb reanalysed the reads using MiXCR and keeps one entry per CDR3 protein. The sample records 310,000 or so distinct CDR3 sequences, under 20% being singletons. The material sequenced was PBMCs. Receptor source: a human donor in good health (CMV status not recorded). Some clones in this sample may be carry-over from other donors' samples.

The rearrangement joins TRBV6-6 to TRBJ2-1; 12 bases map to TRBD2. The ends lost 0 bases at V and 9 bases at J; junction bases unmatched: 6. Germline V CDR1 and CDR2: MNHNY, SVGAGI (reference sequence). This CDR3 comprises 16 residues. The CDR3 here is CASSYSASGGVGEQFF. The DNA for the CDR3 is TGTGCCAGCAGTTACTCGGCTAGCGGGGGGGTTGGTGAGCAGTTCTTC.

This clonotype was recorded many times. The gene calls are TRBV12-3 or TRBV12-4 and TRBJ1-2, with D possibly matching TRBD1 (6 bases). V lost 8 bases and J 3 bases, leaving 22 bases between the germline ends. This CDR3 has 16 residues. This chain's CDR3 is CASHGAGALSDYGYTF. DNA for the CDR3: TGTGCCAGCCACGGGGCGGGGGCTCTCTCGGACTATGGCTACACCTTC.

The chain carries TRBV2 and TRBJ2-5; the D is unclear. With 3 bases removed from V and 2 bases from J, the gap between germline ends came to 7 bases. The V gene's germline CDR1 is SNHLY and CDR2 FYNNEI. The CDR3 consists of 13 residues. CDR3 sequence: CASSEIPQETQYF. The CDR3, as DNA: TGTGCCAGCAGTGAGATCCCACAAGAGACCCAGTACTTC.

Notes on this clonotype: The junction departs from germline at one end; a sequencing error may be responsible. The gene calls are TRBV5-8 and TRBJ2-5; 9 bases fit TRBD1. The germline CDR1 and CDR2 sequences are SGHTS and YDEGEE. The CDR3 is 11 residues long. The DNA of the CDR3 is TGTGCCAGCAGCTTCCGGGACAGGGAGCACTTC. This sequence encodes CASSFRDREHF. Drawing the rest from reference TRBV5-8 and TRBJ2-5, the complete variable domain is EAGVTQSPTHLIKTRGQQATLRCSPISGHTSVYWYQQALGLGLQFLLWYDEGEERNRGNFPPRFSGRQFPNYSSELNVNALELEDSALYLCASSFRDREHFGPGTRLLVL.

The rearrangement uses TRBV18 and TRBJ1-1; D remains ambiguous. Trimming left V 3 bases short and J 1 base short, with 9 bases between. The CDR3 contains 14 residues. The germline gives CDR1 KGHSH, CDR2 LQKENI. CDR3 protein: CASSPVSGNTEAFF. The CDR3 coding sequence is TGTGCCAGCTCACCCGTTAGCGGGAACACTGAAGCTTTCTTT.

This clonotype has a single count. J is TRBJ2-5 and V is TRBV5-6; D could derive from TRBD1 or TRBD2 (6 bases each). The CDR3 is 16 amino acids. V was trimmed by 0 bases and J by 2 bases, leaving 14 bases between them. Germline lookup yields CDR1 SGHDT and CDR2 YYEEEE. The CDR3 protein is CASSLVSRGRQETQYF. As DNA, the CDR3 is TGTGCCAGCAGCTTGGTTTCCCGGGGGCGGCAAGAGACCCAGTACTTC.

The DNA for the CDR3 is TGCAGTGCTAGAGAGGGGGGGCAAGAGACCCAGTACTTC. Amino acids: CSAREGGQETQYF. This sequence joins TRBV20-1 and TRBJ2-5, with 7 bases that match TRBD2. The J segment lost 2 bases and the V segment lost 0 bases, leaving 0 bases of the junction unmatched. This CDR3 is 13 amino acids long. Per the germline V gene, CDR1 is DFQATT and CDR2 is SNEGSKA (reference sequence).

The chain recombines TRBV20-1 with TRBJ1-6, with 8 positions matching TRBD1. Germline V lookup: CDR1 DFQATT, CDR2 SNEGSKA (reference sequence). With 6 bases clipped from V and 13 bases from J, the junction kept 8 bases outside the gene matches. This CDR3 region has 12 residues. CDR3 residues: CSAPDRGPPLHF. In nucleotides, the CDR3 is TGCAGTGCCCCTGACAGGGGCCCGCCCCTCCACTTT.

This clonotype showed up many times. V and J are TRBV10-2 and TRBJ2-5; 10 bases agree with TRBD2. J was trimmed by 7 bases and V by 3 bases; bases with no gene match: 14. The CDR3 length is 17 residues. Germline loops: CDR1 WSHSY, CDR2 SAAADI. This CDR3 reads CASSDGAGGPVVGTQYF. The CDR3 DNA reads TGCGCCAGCAGTGACGGAGCGGGGGGGCCGGTGGTGGGGACCCAGTACTTC.

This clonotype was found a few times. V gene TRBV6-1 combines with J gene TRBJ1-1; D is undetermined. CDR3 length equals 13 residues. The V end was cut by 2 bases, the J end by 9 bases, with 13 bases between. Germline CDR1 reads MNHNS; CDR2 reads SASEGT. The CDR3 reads CASSERVGAKAFF. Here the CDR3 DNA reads TGTGCCAGCAGTGAAAGGGTCGGCGCCAAAGCTTTCTTT.

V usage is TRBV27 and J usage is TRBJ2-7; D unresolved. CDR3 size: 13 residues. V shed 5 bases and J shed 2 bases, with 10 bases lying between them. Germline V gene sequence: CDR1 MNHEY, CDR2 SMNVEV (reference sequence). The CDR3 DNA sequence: TGTGCCAGCAGTCTGGACCTTGCCTACGAGCAGTACTTC. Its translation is CASSLDLAYEQYF.

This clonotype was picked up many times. The CDR3 DNA follows: TGTGCCAGCAGTTCGTTGGCCCGCGGATTGAACACTGAAGCTTTCTTT. This gives the protein CASSSLARGLNTEAFF. The rearrangement links TRBV12-3 or TRBV12-4 to TRBJ1-1; D gene uncertain. This CDR3 comprises 16 residues. V gave up 4 bases and J gave up 0 bases, with 15 bases separating them.

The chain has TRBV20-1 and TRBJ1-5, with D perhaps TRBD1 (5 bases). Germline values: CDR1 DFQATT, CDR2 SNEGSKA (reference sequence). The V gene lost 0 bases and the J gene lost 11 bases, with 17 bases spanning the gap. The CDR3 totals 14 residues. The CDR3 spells CSARDTGWDEAQHF. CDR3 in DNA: TGCAGTGCTAGAGATACGGGGTGGGACGAAGCCCAGCATTTT.

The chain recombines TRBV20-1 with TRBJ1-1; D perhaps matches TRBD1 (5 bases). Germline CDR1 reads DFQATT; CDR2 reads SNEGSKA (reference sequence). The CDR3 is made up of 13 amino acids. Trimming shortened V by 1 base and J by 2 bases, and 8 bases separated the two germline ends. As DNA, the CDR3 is TGCAGTGCTAGAGCCACAGGTAACACTGAAGCTTTCTTT. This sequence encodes CSARATGNTEAFF.

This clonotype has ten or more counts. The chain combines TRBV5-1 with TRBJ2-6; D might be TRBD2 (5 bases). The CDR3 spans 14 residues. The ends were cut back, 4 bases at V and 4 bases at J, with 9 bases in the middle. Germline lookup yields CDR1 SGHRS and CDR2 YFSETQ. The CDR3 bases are TGCGCCAGCAGCGCCGGAGGCGGGGCCAACGTCCTGACTTTC. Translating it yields CASSAGGGANVLTF.

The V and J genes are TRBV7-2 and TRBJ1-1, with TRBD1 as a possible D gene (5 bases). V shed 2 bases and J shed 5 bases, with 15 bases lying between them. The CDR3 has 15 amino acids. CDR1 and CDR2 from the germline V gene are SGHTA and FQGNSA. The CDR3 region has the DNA TGTGCCAGCAGCTTAACGAGGGGTGCTAGTACTGAAGCTTTCTTT. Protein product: CASSLTRGASTEAFF.

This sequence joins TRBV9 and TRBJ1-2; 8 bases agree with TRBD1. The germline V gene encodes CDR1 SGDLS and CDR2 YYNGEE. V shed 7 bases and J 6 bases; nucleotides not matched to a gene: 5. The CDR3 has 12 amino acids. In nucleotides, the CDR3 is TGTGCCAGCTCCGACAGGGGCCATGGCTACACCTTC. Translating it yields CASSDRGHGYTF.

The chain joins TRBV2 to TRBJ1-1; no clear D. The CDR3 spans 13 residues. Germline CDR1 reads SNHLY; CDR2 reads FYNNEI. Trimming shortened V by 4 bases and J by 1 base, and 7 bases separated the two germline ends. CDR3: CASSAQPNTEAFF. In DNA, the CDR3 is TGTGCCAGCAGTGCCCAGCCGAACACTGAAGCTTTCTTT.

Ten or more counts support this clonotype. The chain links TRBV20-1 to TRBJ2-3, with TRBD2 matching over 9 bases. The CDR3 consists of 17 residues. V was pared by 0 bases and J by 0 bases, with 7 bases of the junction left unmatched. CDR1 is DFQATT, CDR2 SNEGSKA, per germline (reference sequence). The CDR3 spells CSARDRRGGRSTDTQYF. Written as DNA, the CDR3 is TGCAGTGCTAGAGATCGGCGGGGGGGCCGGAGCACAGATACGCAGTATTTT.

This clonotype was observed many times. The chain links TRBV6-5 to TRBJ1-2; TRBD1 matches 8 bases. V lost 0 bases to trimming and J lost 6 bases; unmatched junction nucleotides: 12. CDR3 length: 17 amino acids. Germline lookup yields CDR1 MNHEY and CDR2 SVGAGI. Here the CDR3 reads CASSYSTTGAPRDGYTF. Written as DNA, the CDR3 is TGTGCCAGCAGTTACTCGACGACAGGGGCGCCCAGGGATGGCTACACCTTC.

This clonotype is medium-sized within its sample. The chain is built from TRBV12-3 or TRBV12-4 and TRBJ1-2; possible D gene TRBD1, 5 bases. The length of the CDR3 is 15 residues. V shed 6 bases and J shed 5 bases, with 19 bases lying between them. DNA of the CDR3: TGTGCCAGCAGCCGTTCCGTGGGACGGATATATGGCTACACCTTC. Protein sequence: CASSRSVGRIYGYTF.